This T cell receptor (beta chain) is from a study of T cell responses to AZD1222 COVID-19 vaccine. This clone was counted a single time. The length of the CDR3 is 16 residues. V trimming: 0 bases; J trimming: 4 bases; junction bases outside the gene matches: 7. Germline loops: CDR1 SGHNT, CDR2 YYREEE (reference sequence). Data came from immunoSEQ multiplex PCR; TCRdb stores just in-frame clones and leaves some out. The profile covers around 150,000 clones, with approximately 90% appearing a single time and under 4% taken by the ten largest. The J gene is TRBJ2-1, the V gene TRBV5-4, with 7 bases that match TRBD2. This TCR was sampled from an adult who received the AZD1222 COVID-19 vaccine. Material: peripheral blood, obtained 28 days after the second AZD1222 dose. The CDR3 sequence: CASSLAGGSPYNEQFF. The CDR3 coding sequence is TGTGCCAGCAGCTTGGCGGGGGGTTCTCCTTACAATGAGCAGTTCTTC.